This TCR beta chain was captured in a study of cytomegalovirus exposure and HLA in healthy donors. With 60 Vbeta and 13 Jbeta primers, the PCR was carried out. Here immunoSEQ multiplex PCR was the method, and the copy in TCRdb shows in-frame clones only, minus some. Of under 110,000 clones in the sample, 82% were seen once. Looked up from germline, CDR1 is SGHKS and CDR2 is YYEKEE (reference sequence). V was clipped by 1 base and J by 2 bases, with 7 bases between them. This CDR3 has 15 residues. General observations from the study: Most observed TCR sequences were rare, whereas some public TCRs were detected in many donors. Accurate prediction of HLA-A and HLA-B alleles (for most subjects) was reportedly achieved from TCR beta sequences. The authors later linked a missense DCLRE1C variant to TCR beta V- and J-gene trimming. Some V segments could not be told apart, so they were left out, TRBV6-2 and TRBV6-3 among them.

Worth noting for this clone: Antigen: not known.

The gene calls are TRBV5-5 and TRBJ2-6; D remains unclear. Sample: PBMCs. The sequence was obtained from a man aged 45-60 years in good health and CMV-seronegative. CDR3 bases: TGTGCCAGCAGCTTGTTCCAGACTGGGGCCAACGTCCTGACTTTC. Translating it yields CASSLFQTGANVLTF. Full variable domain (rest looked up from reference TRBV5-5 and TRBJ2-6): DAGVTQSPTHLIKTRGQQVTLRCSPISGHKSVSWYQQVLGQGPQFIFQYYEKEERGRGNFPDRFSARQFPNYSSELNVNALLLGDSALYLCASSLFQTGANVLTFGAGSRLTVL.